A selection of T cell receptor beta chains follows, all from one sample in a study of CD8 T cells in ankylosing spondylitis. TCRdb itself ran the 5' RACE reads through MiXCR, one entry per CDR3 protein. The sample shows hundreds of thousands of distinct CDR3 sequences, roughly 26% of them seen only once. Sequencing was performed on blood, either unsorted or a sorted T cell fraction (not recorded which). Receptors were obtained from a male donor with ankylosing spondylitis. The CDR3 runs from the conserved cysteine through the conserved F or W. A D gene is named only where the DNA matches it firmly. Expanded clones get a size class; other rows say once, few or many, or leave the size out.

d_gene	abundance	v_gene	j_gene	CDR3nt	CDR3aa
NA	NA	TRBV20-1	TRBJ2-5	TGCAGTGCCCTCACAGGTCTCCAAGAGACCCAGTACTTC	CSALTGLQETQYF
NA	NA	TRBV18	TRBJ1-2	TGTGCCAGCTCACCCACCGAGCGCTATGGCTACACCTTC	CASSPTERYGYTF
NA	many	TRBV12-3/TRBV12-4	TRBJ1-1	TGTGCCAGCAGTTTAGGCAGCCCTAGGAACACTGAAGCTTTCTTT	CASSLGSPRNTEAFF
TRBD2	NA	TRBV6-2/TRBV6-3	TRBJ2-4	TGTGCCAGCAGAAGGCGGGAGTTCAAAAACATTCAGTACTTC	CASRRREFKNIQYF
NA	many	TRBV27	TRBJ2-1	TGTGCCAGCAGTTTAGACGGCGGATTCTCCTACAATGAGCAGTTCTTC	CASSLDGGFSYNEQFF
TRBD1	NA	TRBV5-6	TRBJ1-2	TGTGCCAGCAGCTTGGGGGACAGGGGTCCGGATGGCTACACCTTC	CASSLGDRGPDGYTF
TRBD2	few	TRBV7-9	TRBJ2-7	TGTGCCAGCAGCCCGATGACTAGCGGGAGCTACGAGCAGTACTTC	CASSPMTSGSYEQYF
TRBD2	NA	TRBV7-9	TRBJ2-1	TGTGCCAGCAGCTCGGGACTAATCAGCTCCTACAATGAGCAGTTCTTC	CASSSGLISSYNEQFF
NA	many	TRBV29-1	TRBJ2-1	TGCAGCGTGCAACGACAGTACAATGAGCAGTTCTTC	CSVQRQYNEQFF
NA	NA	TRBV29-1	TRBJ2-1	TGCAGCGTTGCCCCCCTGACTTCCTACAATGAGCAGTTCTTC	CSVAPLTSYNEQFF
TRBD2	NA	TRBV29-1	TRBJ2-1	TGCAGCGTTGATTCGGGACTAGCGGAGGTAGTTGAGCAGTTCTTC	CSVDSGLAEVVEQFF
TRBD1	NA	TRBV5-1	TRBJ2-3	TGCGCCAGCAGCAAGGGACAGGGTAGGACAGATACGCAGTATTTT	CASSKGQGRTDTQYF
NA	few	TRBV2	TRBJ1-1	TGTGCCAGCAGTAGGAGCTTCATGAACACTGAAGCTTTCTTT	CASSRSFMNTEAFF
TRBD1	NA	TRBV7-2	TRBJ1-6	TGTGCCAGCAGCCCTGGACAGGGTCGATATAATTCACCCCTCCACTTT	CASSPGQGRYNSPLHF
NA	NA	TRBV7-9	TRBJ1-4	TGTGCCAGCAGCTTAGCAGGACAGGAAAAACTGTTTTTT	CASSLAGQEKLFF
NA	few	TRBV28	TRBJ1-4	TGTGCCAGCAGGACGACTGTTAATGAAAAACTGTTTTTT	CASRTTVNEKLFF
NA	few	TRBV2	TRBJ2-5	TGTGCCAGCAGTGGCGTAGAGGCAGAGACCCAGTACTTC	CASSGVEAETQYF
TRBD2	few	TRBV20-1	TRBJ2-5	TGCAGTGCTTATACTAGCGGGAGAATGGAGACCCAGTACTTC	CSAYTSGRMETQYF
TRBD1	NA	TRBV29-1	TRBJ1-4	TGCAGCGTTGAAAGCACAGGGGATGAAAAACTGTTTTTT	CSVESTGDEKLFF
TRBD1	few	TRBV3-1	TRBJ2-7	TGTGCCAGCAGCTTTCGGACAGGGGCCTACGAGCAGTACTTC	CASSFRTGAYEQYF
NA	NA	TRBV20-1	TRBJ1-1	TGCAGTGCTGCTCAGGGGTCGGACACTGAAGCTTTCTTT	CSAAQGSDTEAFF
NA	few	TRBV29-1	TRBJ2-1	TGCAGCGTTGAAGGGCAGGGTACCTACAATGAGCAGTTCTTC	CSVEGQGTYNEQFF
NA	many	TRBV5-1	TRBJ2-3	TGCGCCAGCAGCTTTACCGGGACCTCAGATACGCAGTATTTT	CASSFTGTSDTQYF
NA	NA	TRBV2	TRBJ2-7	TGTGCCAGCAGTCGGGACGAAGGACATAACGAGCAGTACTTC	CASSRDEGHNEQYF
TRBD2	few	TRBV19	TRBJ2-5	TGTGCCAGTAGTCCCGGACGCGGGAGTTTTGAGACCCAGTACTTC	CASSPGRGSFETQYF
NA	few	TRBV7-2	TRBJ2-3	TGTGCCAGCAGCTCGGGCCTCGTCACAGATACGCAGTATTTT	CASSSGLVTDTQYF
TRBD1	few	TRBV3-1	TRBJ1-6	TGTGCCAGCAGCCAAGCTGGACAGGGGAATTCACCCCTCCACTTT	CASSQAGQGNSPLHF
TRBD2	NA	TRBV5-1	TRBJ2-1	TGCGCCAGCAGCTCCAACGGACTAGCGCGAGGAGACAATGAGCAGTTCTTC	CASSSNGLARGDNEQFF
NA	few	TRBV3-1	TRBJ2-5	TGTGCCAGCAGCCAAGATCTATCTCAAGAGACCCAGTACTTC	CASSQDLSQETQYF
NA	NA	TRBV7-6	TRBJ1-6	TGTGCCAGCAGCTTAGCGACGGGGTTTGATTCACCCCTCCACTTT	CASSLATGFDSPLHF
NA	few	TRBV29-1	TRBJ2-1	TGCAGCGTGGACTCCCAGGGTTCCAGCTCCTACAATGAGCAGTTCTTC	CSVDSQGSSSYNEQFF
NA	few	TRBV29-1	TRBJ1-1	TGCAGCGTTAAAGACGGGGGGACTGAAGCTTTCTTT	CSVKDGGTEAFF
TRBD1	NA	TRBV5-1	TRBJ2-5	TGCGCCAGCAGCTTGTACGGGACAGAAGAGACCCAGTACTTC	CASSLYGTEETQYF
NA	NA	TRBV5-1	TRBJ2-1	TGCGCCAGCAGCTTGGACTGGGGCAATGAGCAGTTCTTC	CASSLDWGNEQFF
NA	many	TRBV27	TRBJ2-1	TGTGCCAGCAGTTCTCTGGGTAGCGGAAATAATGAGCAGTTCTTC	CASSSLGSGNNEQFF
TRBD1	NA	TRBV20-1	TRBJ1-5	TGCAGTGCTAGATCCCGGACAGGGCAACAGCCCCAGCATTTT	CSARSRTGQQPQHF
NA	NA	TRBV20-1	TRBJ2-3	TGCAGTGCGCCCGTGACAGTCACAGATACGCAGTATTTT	CSAPVTVTDTQYF
TRBD2	NA	TRBV7-2	TRBJ2-7	TGTGCCAGCAGCGAAACTAGCGGGAGGCACGAGCAGTACTTC	CASSETSGRHEQYF
NA	NA	TRBV28	TRBJ1-3	TGTGCCAGCAGTATGAGACGGGGCTCTGGAAACACCATATATTTT	CASSMRRGSGNTIYF
TRBD2	few	TRBV12-3/TRBV12-4	TRBJ2-7	TGTGCCAGCAGCTCGCAACTAGCGGGAGTATCCGAGCAGTACTTC	CASSSQLAGVSEQYF
NA	few	TRBV5-1	TRBJ1-6	TGCGCCAGCAGCTTGAAAATCCCTAATTCACCCCTCCACTTT	CASSLKIPNSPLHF
TRBD1	few	TRBV27	TRBJ1-2	TGTGCCAGCAGTCTGAACAGGGGCTATGGCTACACCTTC	CASSLNRGYGYTF
NA	NA	TRBV12-3/TRBV12-4	TRBJ1-1	TGTGCCAGCAGTTTAAGGCAGTACACTGAAGCTTTCTTT	CASSLRQYTEAFF
NA	few	TRBV5-1	TRBJ1-3	TGCGCCAGCAGCTTGTCGGCAGGCCTCTCTGGAAACACCATATATTTT	CASSLSAGLSGNTIYF
NA	medium-sized	TRBV7-2	TRBJ2-3	TGTGCCAGCAGCTTAGTAGGGGACCGGCGAGCACTCCACCAGCAGTATTTT	CASSLVGDRRALHQQYF
TRBD2	NA	TRBV20-1	TRBJ2-5	TGCAGTGCTAGACTGGTAGCGGGAGAGACCCAGTACTTC	CSARLVAGETQYF
NA	NA	TRBV29-1	TRBJ2-3	TGCAGCGCGGGGACACAGCTACGCACAGATACGCAGTATTTT	CSAGTQLRTDTQYF
NA	few	TRBV20-1	TRBJ2-1	TGCAGTGCTGAGAACATAGCGTTACGGTCCTACAATGAGCAGTTCTTC	CSAENIALRSYNEQFF
TRBD1	NA	TRBV9	TRBJ2-1	TGTGCCAGCGGCCCCAGGGGGAGCTCCTACAATGAGCAGTTCTTC	CASGPRGSSYNEQFF
NA	NA	TRBV5-5	TRBJ2-7	TGTGCCAGCAGCTTCGACCCGGGGAACGAGCAGTACTTC	CASSFDPGNEQYF
TRBD1	few	TRBV20-1	TRBJ1-5	TGCAGTGCTAGTTTCACAGGGGGTAGTAGCAATCAGCCCCAGCATTTT	CSASFTGGSSNQPQHF
NA	once	TRBV14	TRBJ2-7	TGTGCCAGCAGCCAAACCGAACACGGGTTTCCCTACGAGCAGTACTTC	CASSQTEHGFPYEQYF
NA	NA	TRBV29-1	TRBJ2-5	TGCAGCGTTGTTGTTGGACAGCAGACTTTTCAAGAGACCCAGTACTTC	CSVVVGQQTFQETQYF
TRBD2	once	TRBV7-2	TRBJ2-2	TGTGCCAGCAGCTTAAGAAGCGGGATTAACACCGGGGAGCTGTTTTTT	CASSLRSGINTGELFF
TRBD2	few	TRBV5-1	TRBJ2-5	TGCGCCAGCAGCTCTAATAGCGGGAGAGGAGAGACCCAGTACTTC	CASSSNSGRGETQYF
TRBD2	NA	TRBV7-2	TRBJ2-7	TGTGCCAGCAGCCCAAGACTAGCGGGAGATTACGAGCAGTACTTC	CASSPRLAGDYEQYF
NA	NA	TRBV7-8	TRBJ1-3	TGTGCCAGCAGCTTAGGAGCAGCGGTCTCTGGAAACACCATATATTTT	CASSLGAAVSGNTIYF
TRBD1	NA	TRBV20-1	TRBJ1-3	TGCAGTGCTCAACAGGGGGCCGCTGGAAACACCATATATTTT	CSAQQGAAGNTIYF
NA	NA	TRBV12-3/TRBV12-4	TRBJ1-1	TGTGCCAGCAGTTTCCGGAGAATGAACACTGAAGCTTTCTTT	CASSFRRMNTEAFF
NA	many	TRBV12-3/TRBV12-4	TRBJ1-1	TGTGCCAGCAGTCGACCGGGTTGGACTGAAGCTTTCTTT	CASSRPGWTEAFF